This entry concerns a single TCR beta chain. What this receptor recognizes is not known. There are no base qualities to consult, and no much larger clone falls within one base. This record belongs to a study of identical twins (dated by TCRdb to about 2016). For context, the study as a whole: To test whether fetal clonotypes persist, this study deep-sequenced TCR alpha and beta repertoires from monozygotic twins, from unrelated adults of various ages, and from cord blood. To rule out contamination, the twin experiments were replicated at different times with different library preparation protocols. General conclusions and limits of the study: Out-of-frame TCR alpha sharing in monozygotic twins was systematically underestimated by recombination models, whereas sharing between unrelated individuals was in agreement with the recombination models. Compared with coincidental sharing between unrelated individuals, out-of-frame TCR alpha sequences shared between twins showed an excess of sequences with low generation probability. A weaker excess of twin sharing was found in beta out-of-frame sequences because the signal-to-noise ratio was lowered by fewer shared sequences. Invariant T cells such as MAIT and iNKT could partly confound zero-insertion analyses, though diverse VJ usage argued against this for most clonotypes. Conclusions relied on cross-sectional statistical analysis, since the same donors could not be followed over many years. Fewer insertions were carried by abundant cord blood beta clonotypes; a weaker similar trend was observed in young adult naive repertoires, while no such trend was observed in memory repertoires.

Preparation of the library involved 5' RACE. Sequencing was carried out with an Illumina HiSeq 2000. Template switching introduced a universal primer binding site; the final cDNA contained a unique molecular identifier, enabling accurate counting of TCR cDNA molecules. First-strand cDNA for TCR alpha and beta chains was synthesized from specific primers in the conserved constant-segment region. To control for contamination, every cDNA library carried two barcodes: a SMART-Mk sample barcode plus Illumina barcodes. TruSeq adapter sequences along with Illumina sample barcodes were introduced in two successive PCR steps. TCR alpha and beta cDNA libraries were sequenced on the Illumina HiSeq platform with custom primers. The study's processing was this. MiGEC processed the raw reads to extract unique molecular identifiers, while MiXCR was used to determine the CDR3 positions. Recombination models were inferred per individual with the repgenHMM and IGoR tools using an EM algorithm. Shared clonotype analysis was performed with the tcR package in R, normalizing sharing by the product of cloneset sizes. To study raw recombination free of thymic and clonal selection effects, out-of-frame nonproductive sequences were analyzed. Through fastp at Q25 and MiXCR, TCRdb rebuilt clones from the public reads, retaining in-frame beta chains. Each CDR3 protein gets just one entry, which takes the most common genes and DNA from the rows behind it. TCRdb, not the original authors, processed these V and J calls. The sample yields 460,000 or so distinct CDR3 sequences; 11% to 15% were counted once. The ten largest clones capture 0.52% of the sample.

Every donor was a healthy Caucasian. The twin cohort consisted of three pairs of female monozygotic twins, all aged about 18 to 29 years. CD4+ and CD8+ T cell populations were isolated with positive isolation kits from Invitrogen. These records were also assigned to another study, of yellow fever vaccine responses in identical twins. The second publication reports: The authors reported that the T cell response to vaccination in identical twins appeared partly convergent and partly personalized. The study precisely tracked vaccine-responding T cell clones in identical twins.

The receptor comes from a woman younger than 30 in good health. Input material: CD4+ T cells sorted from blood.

The nucleotide sequence is TGCAGCGTTGGGCAGGGGGGTACTGGGGCCAACGTCCTGACTTTC. The translation is CSVGQGGTGANVLTF. The chain couples TRBV29-1 to TRBJ2-6, with TRBD1 tentatively as D gene (7 bases match). V lost 4 bases and J lost 2 bases; the stretch between them is 12 bases long. As encoded in the germline V gene, CDR1 is SQVTM while CDR2 is ANQGSEA. The CDR3 goes from the cysteine to the phenylalanine over 15 residues. The entry retains the CDR3 DNA only, 45 bases that are in frame from base 1.